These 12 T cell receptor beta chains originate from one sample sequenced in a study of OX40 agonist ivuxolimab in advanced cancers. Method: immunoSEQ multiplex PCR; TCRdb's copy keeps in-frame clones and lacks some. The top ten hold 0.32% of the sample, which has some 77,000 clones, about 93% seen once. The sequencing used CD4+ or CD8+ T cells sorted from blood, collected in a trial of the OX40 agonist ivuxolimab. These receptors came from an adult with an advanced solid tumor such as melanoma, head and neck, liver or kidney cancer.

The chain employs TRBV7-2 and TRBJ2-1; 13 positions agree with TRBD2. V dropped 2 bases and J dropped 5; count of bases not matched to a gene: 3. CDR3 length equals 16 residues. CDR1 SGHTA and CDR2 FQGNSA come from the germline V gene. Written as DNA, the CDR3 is TGTGCCAGCAGCTTAACGGGACTAGCGGGACACAATGAGCAGTTCTTC. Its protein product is CASSLTGLAGHNEQFF.

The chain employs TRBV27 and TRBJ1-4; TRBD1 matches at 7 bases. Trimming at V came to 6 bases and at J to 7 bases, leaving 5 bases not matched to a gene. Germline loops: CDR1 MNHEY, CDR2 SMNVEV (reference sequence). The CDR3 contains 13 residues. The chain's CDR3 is CASRTGAREKLFF. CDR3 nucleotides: TGTGCCAGCAGAACAGGGGCCCGTGAAAAACTGTTTTTT.

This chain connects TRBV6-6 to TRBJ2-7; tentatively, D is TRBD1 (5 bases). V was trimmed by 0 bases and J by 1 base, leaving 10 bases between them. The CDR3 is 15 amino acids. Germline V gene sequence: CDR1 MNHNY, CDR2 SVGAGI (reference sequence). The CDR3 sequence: CASSYSTAGSYEQYF. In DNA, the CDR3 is TGTGCCAGCAGTTACTCGACAGCCGGATCCTACGAGCAGTACTTC.

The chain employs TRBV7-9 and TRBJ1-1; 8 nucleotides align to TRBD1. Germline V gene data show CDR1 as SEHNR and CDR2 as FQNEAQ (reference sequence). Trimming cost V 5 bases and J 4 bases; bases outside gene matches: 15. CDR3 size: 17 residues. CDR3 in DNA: TGTGCCAGCAGCAACGTTCAGGGGGCGCGAGGGGGCACTGAAGCTTTCTTT. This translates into CASSNVQGARGGTEAFF.

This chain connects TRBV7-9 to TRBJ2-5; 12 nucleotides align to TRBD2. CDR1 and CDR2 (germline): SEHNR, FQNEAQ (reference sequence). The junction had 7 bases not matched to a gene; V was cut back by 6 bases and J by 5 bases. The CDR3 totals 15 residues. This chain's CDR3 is CASRKTSGGPETQYF. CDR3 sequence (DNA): TGTGCCAGCAGGAAGACTAGCGGGGGACCGGAGACCCAGTACTTC.

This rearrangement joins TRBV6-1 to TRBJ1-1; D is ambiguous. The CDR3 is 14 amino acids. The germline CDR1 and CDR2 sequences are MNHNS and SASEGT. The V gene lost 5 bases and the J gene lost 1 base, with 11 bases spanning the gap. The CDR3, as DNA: TGTGCCAGCAGTCTCTTTGTAGGGAACACTGAAGCTTTCTTT. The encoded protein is CASSLFVGNTEAFF.

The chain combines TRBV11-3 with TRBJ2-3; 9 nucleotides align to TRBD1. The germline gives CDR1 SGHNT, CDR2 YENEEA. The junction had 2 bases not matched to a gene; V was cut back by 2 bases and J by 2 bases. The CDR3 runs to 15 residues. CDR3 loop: CASSLRQGDTDTQYF. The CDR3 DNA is TGTGCCAGCAGCTTACGACAGGGGGACACAGATACGCAGTATTTT. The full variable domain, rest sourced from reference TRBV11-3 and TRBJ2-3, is EAGVVQSPRYKIIEKKQPVAFWCNPISGHNTLYWYLQNLGQGPELLIRYENEEAVDDSQLPKDRFSAERLKGVDSTLKIQPAELGDSAVYLCASSLRQGDTDTQYFGPGTRLTVL.

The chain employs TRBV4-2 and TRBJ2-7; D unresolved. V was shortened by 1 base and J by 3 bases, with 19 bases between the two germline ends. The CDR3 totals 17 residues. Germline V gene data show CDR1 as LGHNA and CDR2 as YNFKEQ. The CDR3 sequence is CASSQGGKDLPGYEQYF. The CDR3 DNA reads TGTGCCAGCAGCCAAGGCGGAAAAGACTTACCGGGCTACGAGCAGTACTTC.

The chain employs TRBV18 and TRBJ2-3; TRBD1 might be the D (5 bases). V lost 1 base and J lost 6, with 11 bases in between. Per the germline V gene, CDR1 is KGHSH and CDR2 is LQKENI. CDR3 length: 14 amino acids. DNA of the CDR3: TGTGCCAGCTCACCACAACAGGTTGGGGATACGCAGTATTTT. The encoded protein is CASSPQQVGDTQYF.

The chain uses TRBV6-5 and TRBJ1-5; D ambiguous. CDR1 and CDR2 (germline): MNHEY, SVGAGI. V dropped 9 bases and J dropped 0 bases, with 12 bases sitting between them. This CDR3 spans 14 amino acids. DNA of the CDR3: TGTGCCAGTAGAAACGAGGGTAGCAATCAGCCCCAGCATTTT. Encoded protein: CASRNEGSNQPQHF.

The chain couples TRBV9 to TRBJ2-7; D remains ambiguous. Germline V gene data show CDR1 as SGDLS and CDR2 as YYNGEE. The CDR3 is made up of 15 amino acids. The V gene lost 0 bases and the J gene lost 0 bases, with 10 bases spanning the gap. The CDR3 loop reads CASSVGGRSSYEQYF. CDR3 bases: TGTGCCAGCAGCGTAGGTGGGCGTAGCTCCTACGAGCAGTACTTC.

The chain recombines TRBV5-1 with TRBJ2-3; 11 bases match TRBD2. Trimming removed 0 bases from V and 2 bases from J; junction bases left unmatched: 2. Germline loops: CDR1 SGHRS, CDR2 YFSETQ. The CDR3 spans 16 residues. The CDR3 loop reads CASSLGLAGTTDTQYF. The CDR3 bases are TGCGCCAGCAGCTTGGGACTAGCGGGGACCACAGATACGCAGTATTTT.